Described below is a single TCR beta chain sequence and its context. This clonotype was observed many times. What this receptor recognizes is not known. No qualities accompany the bases; no much larger clone lies one base away. This sample was included in a study of neurological immune-mediated disorders (dated by TCRdb to about 2019). General notes on the study: Using UMI-based sequencing, the study compared peripheral blood TCR-beta repertoires from patients with HTLV-I-associated myelopathy (HAM/TSP), patients with multiple sclerosis, and healthy controls. The approximately 98 TCR-beta libraries included longitudinal samples, technical triplicates and paired sorted CD4+ and CD8+ T-cell subsets alongside PBMC samples. Technical triplicate libraries were sequenced to precisely calculate how much the frequency of each individual clone varied. Of the roughly 71 subjects in the cohort, about 15 were HAM/TSP patients, some 35 were multiple sclerosis patients, and 20 were healthy controls.

The research as a whole found: No identical CDR3 amino acid sequences were found to be shared among expanded clones across subjects, suggesting that TCR-beta repertoires were private in all groups. TCR clonal expansion was greatest in HAM/TSP patients and smallest in MS patients, who ranked below even healthy controls.

cDNA was synthesized by template-switch 5'RACE using a primer carrying a 10-nucleotide random unique molecular identifier by which each TCR transcript was tagged. Every sequencing run yielded over 190 million TCR-beta sequences covering 15-18 subjects. The RNeasy kit was used for extraction of total RNA. Using the KAPA Real-time Library Amplification kit, TCR-beta VDJ regions were amplified with primers for the TCR constant region and the 5'RACE anchor. A first PCR added sample indexes and Illumina adaptors, and a second PCR then raised library yield. The roughly 650 bp TCR product was size-selected on a 2% E-gel SizeSelection system after Ampure bead purification. Before pooling, library quality was checked on a Bioanalyzer, concentration was measured with Qubit, and libraries were quantified with the Kapa Library Quantification kit. An Illumina HiSeq 2500 was used to sequence the libraries paired-end at 2 x 150 bp. To increase sequence diversity, about 25-31% phiX was spiked into each library pool. The authors' analysis ran thus. Quality-filtered reads were processed with the UMI-based MiGEC pipeline, and over 90% of raw TCR sequences were removed by the MiGEC pipeline during error correction. VDJ genes were aligned to IMGT germline references, and each clonotype was defined by a unique CDR3 amino acid sequence together with V-J genes. Clonal expansion, Shannon diversity and CDR3 relatedness (CalcPairwiseDistances, ClusterSamples) were evaluated with VDJtools, and phylogenetic trees were built with CLCbio workbench. Expanded clones were defined as having at least 8 unique UMIs, based on coefficient-of-variation modelling across technical triplicates. The public sequencing data were trimmed at Q25 with fastp and processed into clonotypes with MiXCR by TCRdb, which kept only in-frame beta chains. Rows are combined by CDR3 protein, so each entry shows the most common genes and DNA. The V and J calls come from TCRdb's annotation, not from the publication. Counted in this sample were about 59,000 distinct CDR3 sequences; approximately 25% of them appeared once. Less than 6% of the sample rests with the top ten.

The time point label here, explained by the study, means: technical triplicate 2. For unsorted PBMC libraries, 2 million PBMCs were used after storage in RNAlater at -80 degrees C until RNA extraction. Peripheral blood was subjected to Ficoll-Hypaque density gradient centrifugation to isolate PBMCs, which were then cryopreserved in liquid nitrogen. Sequencing input: PBMCs. This receptor was obtained from a man between 60 and 75 years old with HTLV-1-associated myelopathy (HAM/TSP).

CDR3 reads: CSAAQGGYNEQFF. The nucleotide sequence is given as TGCAGTGCGGCCCAGGGGGGTTACAATGAGCAGTTCTTC. The chain was built from TRBV20-1 and TRBJ2-1, and perhaps TRBD1 as D gene, on 7 matching bases. Sequences DFQATT (CDR1) and SNEGSKA (CDR2) are obtained from the germline V gene (reference sequence). Including cysteine and phenylalanine, the CDR3 has 13 amino acids. Only CDR3 DNA remains: 39 bases, in frame from the first base. Trimming removed 6 bases from V and 4 bases from J, leaving 13 bases between the germline ends.